The 4 T cell receptor beta chains below come from one sample, sequenced in a study of blood T cell repertoires in COVID-19. Data came from immunoSEQ multiplex PCR; TCRdb stores just in-frame clones and leaves some out. The table shows under 150,000 clones, with roughly 89% occurring only once. The sequencing sample was made of PBMCs or T cells enriched from blood (not recorded which). The receptors come from a woman between 45 and 60 years old who had been exposed to COVID-19.

This chain links TRBV10-3 with TRBJ2-1, with 10 bases fitting TRBD2. V lost 0 bases and J lost 10; bases outside the gene matches: 9. This CDR3 spans 16 amino acids. Germline V gene sequence: CDR1 ENHRY, CDR2 SYGVKD. CDR3 nucleotide sequence: TGTGCCATCAGTGAGTCGGTACTAGCGGGGCACATAGAGCAGTTCTTC. Amino acid sequence: CAISESVLAGHIEQFF.

This chain uses TRBV5-1 with TRBJ1-4; TRBD1 aligns across 7 bases. J was trimmed by 8 bases and V by 4 bases; bases with no gene match: 8. The CDR3 loop spans 14 amino acids. CDR1 SGHRS and CDR2 YFSETQ come from the germline V gene. The DNA for the CDR3 is TGCGCCAGCAGCACAGACAGGGAATGGGAAAAACTGTTTTTT. It codes for CASSTDREWEKLFF.

The chain combines TRBV5-4 with TRBJ1-2; 7 nucleotides align to TRBD1. Germline-derived CDR1 and CDR2 are SGHNT and YYREEE (reference sequence). Trimming at V came to 0 bases and at J to 4 bases, leaving 9 bases not matched to a gene. The CDR3 spans 16 residues. The CDR3 bases are TGTGCCAGCAGCTTGGGACCGGGACAGACTACCTATGGCTACACCTTC. Its translation is CASSLGPGQTTYGYTF.

On this clone itself: This CDR3 is also generated by other DNA sequences in the sample. The V and J genes are TRBV29-1 and TRBJ1-1, with TRBD1 matching over 7 bases. From germline, CDR1 is SQVTM and CDR2 ANQGSEA. The CDR3 contains 11 residues. The junction had 1 base not matched to a gene; V was cut back by 4 bases and J by 5 bases. DNA for the CDR3: TGCAGCGTTGGCAGGGGGACTGAAGCTTTCTTT. It codes for CSVGRGTEAFF. Full variable domain (remainder filled in from reference TRBV29-1 and TRBJ1-1): SAVISQKPSRDICQRGTSLTIQCQVDSQVTMMFWYRQQPGQSLTLIATANQGSEATYESGFVIDKFPISRPNLTFSTLTVSNMSPEDSSIYLCSVGRGTEAFFGQGTRLTVV.